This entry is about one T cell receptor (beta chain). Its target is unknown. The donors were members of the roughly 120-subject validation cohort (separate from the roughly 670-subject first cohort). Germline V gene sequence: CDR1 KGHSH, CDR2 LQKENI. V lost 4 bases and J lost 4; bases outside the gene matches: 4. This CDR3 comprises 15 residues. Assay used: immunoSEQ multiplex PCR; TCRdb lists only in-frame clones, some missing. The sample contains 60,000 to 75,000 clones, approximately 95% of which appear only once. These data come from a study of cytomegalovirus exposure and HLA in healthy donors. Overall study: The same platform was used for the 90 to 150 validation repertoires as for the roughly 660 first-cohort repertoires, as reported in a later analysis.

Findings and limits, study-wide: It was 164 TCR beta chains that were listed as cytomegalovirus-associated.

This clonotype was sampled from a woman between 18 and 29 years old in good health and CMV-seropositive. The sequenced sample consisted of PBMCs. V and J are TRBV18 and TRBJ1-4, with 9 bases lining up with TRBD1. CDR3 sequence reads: CASSLRTGVNEKLFF. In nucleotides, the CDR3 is TGTGCCAGCTCACTAAGGACAGGGGTTAATGAAAAACTGTTTTTT.